This TCR beta chain came from a study of early T cells in non-severe SARS-CoV-2 infection. CDR3 length: 16 residues. Germline assignment: CDR1 SGHRS and CDR2 YFSETQ. V was clipped by 0 bases and J by 2 bases, with 12 bases between them. MiXCR, applied by TCRdb to the 5' RACE reads, yields one record per CDR3 protein. The table includes 75,000 to 95,000 distinct CDR3 sequences, approximately 15% detected once. The gene calls are TRBV5-1 and TRBJ2-1; D unresolved. The starting material was whole blood, obtained at baseline. This clonotype originated in an adult who was a healthcare worker with PCR-confirmed SARS-CoV-2 infection or an uninfected control (not recorded which). The CDR3 here is CASSLDRYPTYNEQFF. CDR3 nucleotide sequence: TGCGCCAGCAGCTTGGATCGCTACCCGACCTACAATGAGCAGTTCTTC.